Below, 15 T cell receptor beta chains from the same sample are listed, as sequenced in a study of T-cell memory formation after mild COVID-19. MiXCR, applied by TCRdb to the 5' RACE reads, yields one record per CDR3 protein. Here the sample spans around 200,000 distinct CDR3 sequences, under 20% being singletons. Input material: PBMCs or a T cell subset sorted from them (not recorded which). These receptors originate from an adult woman who had mild COVID-19 (a few samples of this study predate the infection). Cell type and time point are not known.

This clonotype was observed a few times. The chain couples TRBV7-2 to TRBJ2-4; possibly TRBD1 or TRBD2 for D (5 bases each). CDR1 and CDR2 from the germline V gene are SGHTA and FQGNSA. V was pared by 6 bases and J by 4 bases, with 13 bases between. The CDR3 totals 14 residues. In nucleotides, the CDR3 is TGTGCCAGCAGAGCCGGGACCGAGAAAAACATTCAGTACTTC. Translating it yields CASRAGTEKNIQYF.

This clonotype was observed a handful of times. The chain uses TRBV5-1 and TRBJ2-2; a weak D match, TRBD2 (6 bases). This CDR3 has 15 residues. V lost 2 bases to trimming and J lost 6 bases, with 14 bases between them. Germline loops: CDR1 SGHRS, CDR2 YFSETQ. The CDR3 protein is CASSFPVAEAGELFF. The CDR3, as DNA: TGCGCCAGCAGCTTTCCGGTAGCGGAAGCCGGGGAGCTGTTTTTT.

The rearrangement links TRBV20-1 to TRBJ1-1; 7 bases are a match to TRBD1. V shed 2 bases, J shed 1 base, and the junction held 16 bases outside the gene matches. Per the germline V gene, CDR1 is DFQATT and CDR2 is SNEGSKA (reference sequence). The CDR3 has 18 amino acids. The CDR3 nucleotides are TGCAGTGCTAGACCGCCGACTACGTACAGGGGAAGGAACACTGAAGCTTTCTTT. Encoded protein: CSARPPTTYRGRNTEAFF.

This clonotype was detected only a few times. The chain carries TRBV18 and TRBJ2-1; D unclear. Per germline, CDR1 KGHSH and CDR2 LQKENI. The CDR3 sequence is 13 residues long. V was shortened by 3 bases and J by 9 bases, with 12 bases between the two germline ends. CDR3 nucleotides: TGTGCCAGCTCACCCTTTGAGGAAGGTGAGCAGTTCTTC. It translates to CASSPFEEGEQFF.

The chain combines TRBV7-9 with TRBJ2-1, with 16 bases that match TRBD2. The germline V gene has CDR1 SEHNR and CDR2 FQNEAQ (reference sequence). V lost 0 bases to trimming and J lost 0 bases; unmatched junction nucleotides: 11. This CDR3 has 22 amino acids. The CDR3, as DNA: TGTGCCAGCAGCTTAGCGCTAAGAAGGGGACTAGCGGGAGGGAGCTCCTACAATGAGCAGTTCTTC. Its protein product is CASSLALRRGLAGGSSYNEQFF. Drawing the rest from reference TRBV7-9 and TRBJ2-1, the complete variable domain is DTGVSQNPRHKITKRGQNVTFRCDPISEHNRLYWYRQTLGQGPEFLTYFQNEAQLEKSRLLSDRFSAERPKGSFSTLEIQRTEQGDSAMYLCASSLALRRGLAGGSSYNEQFFGPGTRLTVL.

With regard to this clonotype: Its ends do not fully match the called genes, so a read error is possible. The V gene is TRBV12-3 or TRBV12-4, the J gene TRBJ1-4; D is ambiguous. This CDR3 is built from 13 residues. The CDR3 DNA sequence: TGTGCCAGCAGCTTAGCATATCGGGCCACCCGGCTTTTT. The encoded protein is CASSLAYRATRLF.

The rearrangement links TRBV11-3 to TRBJ2-5; unclear D gene. The germline V gene has CDR1 SGHNT and CDR2 YENEEA. With 0 bases removed from V and 3 bases from J, the gap between germline ends came to 11 bases. This CDR3 is 15 amino acids long. This CDR3 reads CASSLDQVSKETQYF. CDR3 nucleotides: TGTGCCAGCAGCTTAGATCAAGTTTCGAAAGAGACCCAGTACTTC.

V gene TRBV12-3 or TRBV12-4 combines with J gene TRBJ1-5; D not certain. The V end was cut by 2 bases, the J end by 7 bases, with 9 bases between. The CDR3 loop spans 13 amino acids. The CDR3 nucleotides are TGTGCCAGCAGTTTAAGTGAGGAGCAGCCCCAGCATTTT. Amino acid sequence: CASSLSEEQPQHF.

The genes are TRBV4-3 and TRBJ2-7; 10 positions match TRBD2. The germline CDR1 and CDR2 sequences are LGHNA and YSLEER. This CDR3 contains 15 residues. V gave up 1 base and J gave up 4 bases; unmatched junction bases: 4. The chain's CDR3 is CASSQGASGGYEQYF. The CDR3 DNA follows: TGCGCCAGCAGCCAAGGGGCTAGCGGGGGATACGAGCAGTACTTC.

The rearrangement joins TRBV20-1 to TRBJ2-4; 7 bases map to TRBD2. Germline values: CDR1 DFQATT, CDR2 SNEGSKA (reference sequence). V gave up 6 bases and J gave up 6 bases; unmatched junction bases: 8. The CDR3 runs 13 residues. Here the CDR3 DNA reads TGCAGTGCAAAGCGGGGTCTCATAAACATTCAGTACTTC. Translating it yields CSAKRGLINIQYF.

V gene TRBV9 combines with J gene TRBJ1-1; D is uncertain. The CDR3 is 13 residues long. Germline lookup yields CDR1 SGDLS and CDR2 YYNGEE. Trimming took 3 bases from V and 4 from J, leaving 10 bases between them. The CDR3 region has the DNA TGTGCCAGCAGCGAGCAGTTGACCACTGAAGCTTTCTTT. This sequence encodes CASSEQLTTEAFF.

The CDR3 bases are TGCAGTGCTCTAGAAGAGACCCAGTACTTC. Protein product: CSALEETQYF. The V gene is TRBV20-1, the J gene TRBJ2-5; D not resolved. Trimming pared 5 bases from V and 3 bases from J, leaving 4 bases between. This CDR3 region has 10 residues. CDR1 DFQATT and CDR2 SNEGSKA come from the germline V gene (reference sequence).

This clonotype has just a few counts. The V gene is TRBV2, the J gene TRBJ1-2; D may be TRBD1 (5 bases). Germline V CDR1 and CDR2: SNHLY, FYNNEI. The germline V and J ends were trimmed by 3 bases and 3 bases, with 14 bases remaining between them. The CDR3 covers 15 residues. CDR3 sequence: CASSDAFGGDYGYTF. In nucleotides, the CDR3 is TGTGCCAGCAGTGACGCGTTTGGGGGAGACTATGGCTACACCTTC.

The V and J genes are TRBV12-3 or TRBV12-4 and TRBJ2-7; D is possibly TRBD1 (5 bases). Trimming removed 5 bases from V and 6 bases from J, with 11 bases in between. This CDR3 has 12 amino acids. For the CDR3, the DNA is TGTGCCAGCAGTCTTACGACAGTCGAGCAGTACTTC. Translated: CASSLTTVEQYF.

The chain links TRBV3-1 to TRBJ1-1; a weak D match, TRBD1 (6 bases). This CDR3 has 15 amino acids. From germline, CDR1 is LGHDT and CDR2 YNNKEL (reference sequence). Trimming took 3 bases from V and 0 from J, leaving 11 bases between them. DNA for the CDR3: TGTGCCAGCAGCCACGCAGGGGCTATGAACACTGAAGCTTTCTTT. Translation: CASSHAGAMNTEAFF. Using reference TRBV3-1 and TRBJ1-1 for the parts outside the CDR3, the full variable domain is DTAVSQTPKYLVTQMGNDKSIKCEQNLGHDTMYWYKQDSKKFLKIMFSYNNKELIINETVPNRFSPKSPDKAHLNLHINSLELGDSAVYFCASSHAGAMNTEAFFGQGTRLTVV.